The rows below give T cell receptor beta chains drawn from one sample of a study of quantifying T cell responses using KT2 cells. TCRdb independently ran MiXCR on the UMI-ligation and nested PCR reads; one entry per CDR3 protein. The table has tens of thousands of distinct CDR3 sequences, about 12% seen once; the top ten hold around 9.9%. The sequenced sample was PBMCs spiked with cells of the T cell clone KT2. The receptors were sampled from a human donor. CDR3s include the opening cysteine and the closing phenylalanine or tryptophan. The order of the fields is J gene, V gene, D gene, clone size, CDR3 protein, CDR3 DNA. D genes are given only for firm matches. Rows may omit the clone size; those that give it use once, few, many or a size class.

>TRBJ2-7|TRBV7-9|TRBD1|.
CASSEQGAYEQYF
TGTGCCAGCAGCGAACAGGGGGCCTACGAGCAGTACTTC
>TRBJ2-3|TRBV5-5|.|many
CASSRAPSSTDTQYF
TGTGCCAGCAGCAGGGCACCCTCTAGCACAGATACGCAGTATTTT
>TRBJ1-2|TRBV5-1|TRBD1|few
CASSLGTGPKDTF
TGCGCCAGCAGCTTGGGGACAGGCCCGAAGGACACCTTC
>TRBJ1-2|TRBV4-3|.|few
CASSQEVGGGYGYTF
TGCGCCAGCAGCCAAGAGGTCGGGGGCGGCTATGGCTACACCTTC
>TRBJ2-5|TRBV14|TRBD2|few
CASSHRTSGRADQETQYF
TGTGCCAGCAGCCACCGGACTAGCGGGAGGGCAGACCAAGAGACCCAGTACTTC
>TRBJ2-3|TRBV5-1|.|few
CASSFGGAGDTQYF
TGCGCCAGCAGCTTTGGTGGGGCCGGGGATACGCAGTATTTT
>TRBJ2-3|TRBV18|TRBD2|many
CASSPRLASLADTQYF
TGTGCCAGCTCACCACGACTAGCGAGTTTAGCAGATACGCAGTATTTT
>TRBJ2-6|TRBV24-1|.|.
CATSDVRAGANVLTF
TGTGCCACCAGTGATGTCAGGGCTGGGGCCAACGTCCTGACTTTC
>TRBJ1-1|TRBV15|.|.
CATSGQVNTEAFF
TGTGCCACCTCCGGGCAGGTGAACACTGAAGCTTTCTTT
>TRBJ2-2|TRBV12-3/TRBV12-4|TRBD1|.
CASSWTGQDGELFF
TGTGCCAGCAGTTGGACAGGGCAGGACGGGGAGCTGTTTTTT
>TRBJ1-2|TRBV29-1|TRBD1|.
CSVEGGQGYNGYTF
TGCAGCGTTGAAGGGGGACAGGGGTATAATGGCTACACCTTC
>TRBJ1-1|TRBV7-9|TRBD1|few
CASSATGIGNTEAFF
TGTGCCAGCAGCGCGACAGGGATTGGGAACACTGAAGCTTTCTTT
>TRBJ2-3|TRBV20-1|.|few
CSATPPWQGRTDTQYF
TGCAGTGCTACGCCACCCTGGCAGGGGAGGACAGATACGCAGTATTTT
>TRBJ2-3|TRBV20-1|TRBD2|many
CSARLTSGGTDTQYF
TGCAGTGCTAGACTGACTAGCGGCGGCACAGATACGCAGTATTTT
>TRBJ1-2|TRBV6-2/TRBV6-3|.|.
CASREAGRNYGYTF
TGTGCCAGCCGGGAGGCAGGGAGGAACTATGGCTACACCTTC
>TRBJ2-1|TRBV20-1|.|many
CSARDGAPEQFF
TGCAGTGCTAGAGATGGGGCACCCGAGCAGTTCTTC
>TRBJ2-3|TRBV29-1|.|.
CSVVVIGATGADTQYF
TGCAGCGTTGTCGTCATAGGGGCGACGGGGGCAGATACGCAGTATTTT
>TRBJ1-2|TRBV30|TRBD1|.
CARGQGSYGYTF
TGTGCCCGGGGACAGGGTAGCTATGGCTACACCTTC
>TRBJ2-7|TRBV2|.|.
CASSPDTGLYEQYF
TGTGCCAGCAGTCCGGACACGGGGTTATACGAGCAGTACTTC